This entry concerns a single T cell receptor (beta chain). CDR3 length equals 18 residues. J was trimmed by 5 bases and V by 0 bases; bases with no gene match: 7. Per the germline V gene, CDR1 is SGHTA and CDR2 is FQGNSA. The sample is drawn from a study of cytomegalovirus exposure and HLA in healthy donors. Study-wide background: Early released data had 65 million to 100 million unique TCRs, all coming from HLA-typed donors.

60 Vbeta and 13 Jbeta primers were used in PCR. Some clones are missing from TCRdb's copy, which holds only in-frame ones; the method was immunoSEQ multiplex PCR. Here the sample spans 200,000 to 300,000 clones, roughly 80% being singletons. Material: PBMCs. The V call is TRBV7-2, the J call TRBJ2-1, with TRBD2 identical over 13 bases. The sequence came from a woman in her thirties or forties in good health and CMV-seropositive. The CDR3 loop is CASSLARTSGSRNNEQFF. The CDR3 coding sequence is TGTGCCAGCAGCTTAGCGCGGACTAGCGGGAGTCGGAACAATGAGCAGTTCTTC.